This T cell receptor (beta chain) is from a study of cytomegalovirus exposure and HLA in healthy donors. The overall study: The same platform was used for the 110 or so validation repertoires as for the 666 first-cohort repertoires, as reported in a later analysis. Study observations and caveats: The investigators catalogued some 160 TCR beta chains as cytomegalovirus-associated. Subsequent analysis found a tendency for first-cohort TCR clusters to co-occur within the 120 or so validation repertoires. Most TCR sequences were rare, but some public TCRs occurred in many donors.

The CDR3 extends over 15 amino acids. V gave up 2 bases and J gave up 1 base; unmatched junction bases: 5. Germline values: CDR1 GTSNPN, CDR2 SVGIG (reference sequence). Libraries were prepared by immunoSEQ multiplex PCR; TCRdb keeps only in-frame clonotypes and omits some of them. The sample records fewer than 250,000 clones, about 87% being singletons. This clone was found once. The antigen remains unidentified. This TCR derives from a man aged 18-30 years in good health and CMV-seronegative. The rearrangement joins TRBV30 to TRBJ1-1; the match to TRBD1 covers 9 bases. The specimen sequenced was PBMCs. The CDR3 here is CAWSRPGQGNTEAFF. The CDR3 nucleotides are TGTGCCTGGAGTCGGCCGGGACAGGGGAACACTGAAGCTTTCTTT.